The next 27 T cell receptor beta chains were all read from a single sample in a study of response to subunit inactivated influenza vaccine. TCRdb reanalysed the RT-PCR reads using MiXCR and keeps one entry per CDR3 protein. This sample yields around 760,000 distinct CDR3 sequences, of which roughly 13% are seen a single time; 5.5% to 7% belongs to the top ten. The sample here was PBMCs from blood, taken around 14 days before vaccination. These receptors originate from a man between 45 and 60 years old who received an inactivated influenza vaccine.

This chain joins TRBV19 and TRBJ2-7; D remains ambiguous. This CDR3 has 10 residues. Trimming removed 3 bases from V and 6 bases from J, with 3 bases in between. Per the germline V gene, CDR1 is LNHDA and CDR2 is SQIVND (reference sequence). The CDR3 DNA reads TGTGCCAGTAGTATGCGCGAGCAGTACTTC. The encoded protein is CASSMREQYF.

The sample holds a few counts of this clonotype. The V call is TRBV19, the J call TRBJ2-2; no definite D call. Trimming removed 6 bases from V and 8 bases from J, with 16 bases in between. This CDR3 is 14 amino acids long. In germline, CDR1 is LNHDA, CDR2 SQIVND (reference sequence). The DNA for the CDR3 is TGTGCCAGTAGGGCCAACCCAGGCAAAGGGGAGCTGTTTTTT. This translates into CASRANPGKGELFF.

The CDR3: CASSLAGHGITGELFF. CDR3 bases: TGTGCCAGCAGCCTAGCCGGTCACGGTATCACCGGGGAGCTGTTTTTT. V and J are TRBV14 and TRBJ2-2, with D unclear. The V end lost 4 bases, the J end lost 4 bases, and 16 bases lay between the germline ends. The CDR3 runs to 16 residues. Germline assignment: CDR1 SGHDN and CDR2 FVKESK.

The chain uses TRBV24-1 and TRBJ2-5; unclear D gene. The germline V gene has CDR1 KGHDR and CDR2 SFDVKD. The CDR3 contains 15 residues. Trimming pared 6 bases from V and 1 base from J, leaving 14 bases between. As DNA, the CDR3 is TGTGCCACCAGTCCATCGGCCGCATTCCAAGAGACCCAGTACTTC. Translating it yields CATSPSAAFQETQYF.

This clonotype was counted between two and nine times. This chain uses TRBV2 with TRBJ2-3; 8 nucleotides align to TRBD1. There are 14 residues in the CDR3. J lost 5 bases, V lost 9 bases, and 10 bases had no gene match. Germline assignment: CDR1 SNHLY and CDR2 FYNNEI. In nucleotides, the CDR3 is TGTGCCAGAGAGGACAGGGCAAAGGGAGATACGCAGTATTTT. The encoded protein is CAREDRAKGDTQYF.

This clonotype was observed a few times. The rearrangement joins TRBV11-2 to TRBJ2-1; D possibly corresponds to TRBD2 (7 bases). The CDR3 loop spans 20 amino acids. Trimming cost V 2 bases and J 4 bases, with 27 bases left between them. Germline assignment: CDR1 SGHAT and CDR2 FQNNGV. The CDR3 spells CASSLNSLLKRDTLYNEQFF. CDR3 nucleotides: TGTGCCAGCAGCTTAAATTCACTGCTTAAGCGGGACACCCTATACAATGAGCAGTTCTTC.

This clonotype has ten or more counts. This chain uses TRBV12-3 or TRBV12-4 with TRBJ2-5; D is possibly TRBD1 (6 bases). V lost 3 bases and J lost 10, with 18 bases in between. The CDR3 sequence is 14 residues long. The CDR3 reads CASSLSQGTRGQYF. The CDR3 bases are TGTGCCAGCAGTTTGTCCCAGGGGACCAGGGGCCAGTACTTC.

The gene calls are TRBV5-1 and TRBJ2-1; TRBD1 matches at 10 bases. Germline V gene sequence: CDR1 SGHRS, CDR2 YFSETQ. Trimming took 2 bases from V and 1 from J; bases not matched to a gene: 9. This CDR3 is 18 amino acids long. The CDR3 protein is CASSLRDRGGGSYNEQFF. The CDR3 nucleotides are TGCGCCAGCAGCTTACGGGACAGGGGAGGAGGGTCCTACAATGAGCAGTTCTTC.

The chain recombines TRBV5-1 with TRBJ2-7; 7 nucleotides match TRBD1. The CDR3 contains 15 residues. V was clipped by 0 bases and J by 1 base; unmatched bases: 4. Germline CDR1 is SGHRS and CDR2 is YFSETQ. CDR3 DNA sequence: TGCGCCAGCAGCTTGGCGGGACAGAAGTCCTACGAGCAGTACTTC. The encoded protein is CASSLAGQKSYEQYF.

This clonotype showed up just a few times. The CDR3 region is CASSPLQGEGAFF. CDR3 DNA: TGTGCCAGCTCACCCCTTCAGGGAGAGGGAGCTTTCTTT. The chain carries TRBV18 and TRBJ1-1, with a possible D match to TRBD1 (5 bases). Trimming shortened V by 3 bases and J by 10 bases, and 15 bases separated the two germline ends. Germline lookup yields CDR1 KGHSH and CDR2 LQKENI. This CDR3 contains 13 residues.

The chain recombines TRBV5-1 with TRBJ2-5; 13 bases line up with TRBD2. The trim removed 4 bases at V and 13 bases at J, leaving 16 bases unmatched. This CDR3 has 16 amino acids. Germline values: CDR1 SGHRS, CDR2 YFSETQ. The CDR3 sequence is CASSPVSGTSGEARYF. The CDR3 nucleotides read TGCGCCAGCAGCCCGGTCTCCGGGACTAGCGGGGAGGCCCGGTACTTC.

The chain employs TRBV20-1 and TRBJ2-7; tentatively, D is TRBD1 (5 bases). V was clipped by 0 bases and J by 4 bases, with 13 bases between them. The CDR3 totals 14 residues. Germline V CDR1 and CDR2: DFQATT, SNEGSKA (reference sequence). CDR3 loop: CSAREGQVRYEQYF. The CDR3 coding sequence is TGCAGTGCTAGAGAAGGACAAGTCAGGTACGAGCAGTACTTC.

V usage is TRBV5-1 and J usage is TRBJ2-3; D call uncertain. With 3 bases removed from V and 0 bases from J, the gap between germline ends came to 17 bases. Germline CDR1 SGHRS, CDR2 YFSETQ. This CDR3 comprises 17 residues. This chain's CDR3 is CASSWALTRPSTDTQYF. DNA for the CDR3: TGCGCCAGCAGCTGGGCTTTAACGAGGCCAAGCACAGATACGCAGTATTTT.

This clonotype has ten or more counts. This chain joins TRBV12-3 or TRBV12-4 and TRBJ2-5; tentatively, D is TRBD2 (6 bases). Between the trimmed V and J ends, which lost 3 bases and 2 bases, there was a span of 16 bases. The CDR3 is 16 residues long. CDR3: CASSFLHGTVQETQYF. CDR3 sequence (DNA): TGTGCCAGCAGTTTTCTACACGGGACTGTACAAGAGACCCAGTACTTC.

The chain has TRBV29-1 and TRBJ2-2; D is perhaps TRBD1 or TRBD2 (6 bases each). The V gene lost 4 bases and the J gene lost 2 bases, with 11 bases spanning the gap. Germline V gene lookup returns CDR1 SQVTM and CDR2 ANQGSEA. The CDR3 runs to 14 residues. The CDR3 region is CSVGGTLNTGELFF. CDR3 DNA sequence: TGCAGCGTTGGCGGGACACTTAACACCGGGGAGCTGTTTTTT.

This clonotype was counted between two and nine times. The V call is TRBV12-3 or TRBV12-4, the J call TRBJ1-4; D may be TRBD1 (6 bases). CDR3 size: 14 residues. V lost 1 base, J lost 10 bases, and 13 bases lay in between. CDR3 protein: CASSLGGTSGKLFF. In nucleotides, the CDR3 is TGTGCCAGCAGTTTAGGAGGGACATCCGGAAAACTGTTTTTT.

V is TRBV18 and J is TRBJ1-1; D remains unclear. Per germline, CDR1 KGHSH and CDR2 LQKENI. CDR3 length: 14 amino acids. Trimming left V 2 bases short and J 0 bases short, with 7 bases between. The CDR3 region is CASSPASLNTEAFF. The CDR3 DNA reads as TGTGCCAGCTCACCAGCCAGCTTGAACACTGAAGCTTTCTTT.

The sample holds a few counts of this clonotype. The chain uses TRBV7-9 and TRBJ2-3; possibly TRBD2 for D (5 bases). The V gene lost 2 bases and the J gene lost 6 bases, with 9 bases spanning the gap. The CDR3 covers 13 residues. The germline gives CDR1 SEHNR, CDR2 FQNEAQ (reference sequence). CDR3 protein: CASSLNPSDTQYF. The CDR3 region has the DNA TGTGCCAGCAGCTTAAACCCTAGCGATACGCAGTATTTT.

This rearrangement joins TRBV12-3 or TRBV12-4 to TRBJ2-7; 9 bases line up with TRBD2. Unmatched junction bases numbered 7, after V lost 5 bases and J lost 2 bases. This CDR3 spans 15 amino acids. CDR3 coding DNA: TGTGCCAGCAGTGACCTTGCGGGGGGGCCCTACGAGCAGTACTTC. This sequence encodes CASSDLAGGPYEQYF.

At least ten counts were recorded for this clonotype. This chain uses TRBV27 with TRBJ2-5; D gene uncertain. The V and J ends lost 1 base and 8 bases respectively, with 23 bases between them. The germline V gene encodes CDR1 MNHEY and CDR2 SMNVEV (reference sequence). This CDR3 spans 17 amino acids. The CDR3 DNA is TGTGCCAGCAGTTTATACGATCCCTCGGTACTTAAGAGAACCCAGTACTTC. Its translation: CASSLYDPSVLKRTQYF.

This clonotype turned up a few times. The rearrangement uses TRBV29-1 and TRBJ2-7, with 10 bases fitting TRBD2. Germline CDR1 reads SQVTM; CDR2 reads ANQGSEA. There are 15 residues in the CDR3. Losses at the gene ends were 2 bases for V and 1 base for J; bases not matched to a gene: 5. The chain's CDR3 is CSVELLAGESYEQYF. The CDR3, as DNA: TGCAGCGTTGAACTCCTAGCGGGAGAGTCCTACGAGCAGTACTTC.

There are a few counts of this clonotype. The chain carries TRBV7-2 and TRBJ1-1; TRBD1 matches at 8 bases. CDR3 length: 13 residues. Losses at the gene ends were 0 bases for V and 6 bases for J; bases not matched to a gene: 0. CDR1 is SGHTA and CDR2 is FQGNSA in the germline V gene. CDR3 sequence (DNA): TGTGCCAGCAGCTTAGCACAGGGGGCTGAAGCTTTCTTT. As protein: CASSLAQGAEAFF.

J is TRBJ2-3 and V is TRBV4-3; D not certain. CDR3 length: 14 residues. Germline CDR1 and CDR2: LGHNA and YSLEER. The germline V and J ends were trimmed by 0 bases and 7 bases, with 11 bases remaining between them. The CDR3 loop reads CASSQEASRHTQYF. For the CDR3, the DNA is TGCGCCAGCAGCCAAGAAGCATCGAGACATACGCAGTATTTT.

This clonotype showed up just a few times. This sequence joins TRBV4-2 and TRBJ2-2; perhaps D is TRBD1 or TRBD2 (6 bases each). The ends were cut back, 4 bases at V and 2 bases at J, with 14 bases in the middle. The CDR3 sequence is 16 residues long. Germline lookup yields CDR1 LGHNA and CDR2 YNFKEQ. The CDR3, as DNA: TGTGCCAGCAGCCCCAGGGCGGGGACAAACACCGGGGAGCTGTTTTTT. Protein sequence: CASSPRAGTNTGELFF.

This clonotype was seen more than once but under ten times. The genes are TRBV28 and TRBJ2-5; 7 bases match TRBD2. This CDR3 region has 16 residues. Germline lookup yields CDR1 MDHEN and CDR2 SYDVKM. V lost 6 bases, J lost 5 bases, and 15 bases stayed unmatched. As DNA, the CDR3 is TGTGCCAGCAGAGGGATTGTAGCGGGCGCCGGGGAGACCCAGTACTTC. Its translation is CASRGIVAGAGETQYF.

The rearrangement uses TRBV6-4 and TRBJ2-2; 9 bases match TRBD2. CDR1 MRHNA and CDR2 SNTAGT come from the germline V gene. The V and J ends lost 6 bases and 6 bases, in that order; junction bases with no gene match: 2. The length of the CDR3 is 13 residues. Written as DNA, the CDR3 is TGTGCCAGCAGCGAGCGGGAGGCCGGGGAGCTGTTTTTT. As protein: CASSEREAGELFF.

This clonotype was detected only once. The rearrangement links TRBV6-2 or TRBV6-3 to TRBJ2-7; 11 positions agree with TRBD2. This CDR3 is built from 15 residues. Per the germline V gene, CDR1 is MNHEY and CDR2 is SVGEGT. V gave up 5 bases and J gave up 6 bases; unmatched junction bases: 9. The CDR3: CASSQLGTSGVEQYF. The CDR3 nucleotides read TGTGCCAGCAGTCAGCTCGGGACTAGCGGAGTCGAGCAGTACTTC.